The 13 T cell receptor beta chains in this list originate from one sample, sequenced in a study of early T cells in non-severe SARS-CoV-2 infection. TCRdb re-analysed the 5' RACE reads in MiXCR, keeping a single row per CDR3 protein. The sample shows tens of thousands of distinct CDR3 sequences, about 12% of them seen only once. The sample consisted of whole blood. The receptors here all came from an adult who was a healthcare worker with PCR-confirmed SARS-CoV-2 infection or an uninfected control (not recorded which).

This clonotype showed up many times. The gene calls are TRBV27 and TRBJ1-6; no definite D call. V dropped 6 bases and J dropped 8 bases, with 17 bases sitting between them. CDR3 size: 15 residues. Germline CDR1 reads MNHEY; CDR2 reads SMNVEV (reference sequence). The CDR3 reads CASSGWGKGDSPLHF. The CDR3 DNA sequence: TGTGCCAGCAGCGGGTGGGGTAAAGGCGATTCACCCCTCCACTTT.

This clonotype was recorded many times. The chain has TRBV20-1 and TRBJ2-7; 7 bases align to TRBD2. Germline lookup yields CDR1 DFQATT and CDR2 SNEGSKA (reference sequence). This CDR3 comprises 14 residues. With V trimmed by 0 bases and J by 5 bases, 7 bases remained unmatched. CDR3 amino acids: CSARDIQREHEQYF. The CDR3, as DNA: TGCAGTGCTAGAGATATCCAGCGGGAACACGAGCAGTACTTC.

This clonotype was seen only a few times. The V and J genes are TRBV28 and TRBJ2-7, with 8 bases lining up with TRBD2. V gave up 8 bases and J gave up 6 bases; unmatched junction bases: 12. The CDR3 totals 14 residues. Germline CDR1 and CDR2: MDHEN and SYDVKM. The CDR3: CASRGAGLAPEQYF. The CDR3 DNA reads TGTGCCAGCCGGGGTGCCGGACTAGCTCCCGAGCAGTACTTC.

This chain links TRBV20-1 with TRBJ2-3, with a tentative D call TRBD2 (5 bases). Trimming shortened V by 5 bases and J by 0 bases, and 9 bases separated the two germline ends. There are 13 residues in the CDR3. Germline assignment: CDR1 DFQATT and CDR2 SNEGSKA (reference sequence). The CDR3 reads CSAGLASTDTQYF. DNA for the CDR3: TGCAGTGCTGGACTTGCTAGCACAGATACGCAGTATTTT.

This clonotype was counted at least ten times. The chain combines TRBV7-2 with TRBJ2-7; 9 nucleotides agree with TRBD1. The CDR3 sequence is 15 residues long. J was trimmed by 6 bases and V by 5 bases; bases with no gene match: 11. CDR1 and CDR2 (germline): SGHTA, FQGNSA. The CDR3 is CASSPGQGSFVEQYF. CDR3 coding DNA: TGTGCCAGCAGCCCTGGACAGGGGAGTTTTGTCGAGCAGTACTTC.

The sample holds many counts of this clonotype. CDR3 DNA: TGTGCCAGCAGGAAGAAAGGATATAGCAATCAGCCCCAGCATTTT. This gives the protein CASRKKGYSNQPQHF. The J gene is TRBJ1-5, the V gene TRBV28; D ambiguous. The CDR3 consists of 15 residues. Trimming took off 6 bases at V and 0 bases at J, with 12 bases between the two ends. Germline V lookup: CDR1 MDHEN, CDR2 SYDVKM.

This clonotype was counted ten times or more. V is TRBV7-9 and J is TRBJ2-7, with D tentatively TRBD1 (6 bases). The CDR3 sequence is 15 residues long. CDR1 and CDR2 (germline): SEHNR, FQNEAQ (reference sequence). Trimming shortened V by 5 bases and J by 0 bases, and 14 bases separated the two germline ends. The CDR3 region is CASSAFDRSSYEQYF. The CDR3 nucleotides read TGTGCCAGCAGCGCCTTTGACAGGAGCTCCTACGAGCAGTACTTC.

This clonotype was counted ten times or more. The V call is TRBV6-6, the J call TRBJ2-3; 7 bases align to TRBD2. Trimming at V came to 0 bases and at J to 1 base, leaving 10 bases not matched to a gene. This CDR3 region has 18 residues. CDR1 and CDR2 (germline): MNHNY, SVGAGI (reference sequence). CDR3 residues: CASSYSVRRELGTDTQYF. CDR3 in DNA: TGTGCCAGCAGTTACTCAGTTCGGCGGGAGCTTGGCACAGATACGCAGTATTTT.

This clonotype was recorded many times. The chain is built from TRBV20-1 and TRBJ2-7; 12 nucleotides line up with TRBD1. Germline V gene sequence: CDR1 DFQATT, CDR2 SNEGSKA (reference sequence). This CDR3 is built from 15 residues. J gave up 5 bases and V 1 base, and 6 bases lay outside the gene matches. The CDR3 protein is CSARAPGQGANEQYF. CDR3 bases: TGCAGTGCTAGAGCTCCGGGACAGGGGGCCAACGAGCAGTACTTC.

This clonotype appeared many times. This chain joins TRBV20-1 and TRBJ2-5; the match to TRBD1 covers 8 bases. CDR3 size: 14 residues. V shed 5 bases and J 2 bases; nucleotides not matched to a gene: 7. Germline values: CDR1 DFQATT, CDR2 SNEGSKA (reference sequence). For the CDR3, the DNA is TGCAGTGCTGTGGACAGGGCCCTACAAGAGACCCAGTACTTC. It specifies CSAVDRALQETQYF.

At least ten counts were recorded for this clonotype. J is TRBJ1-1 and V is TRBV5-1; tentatively, D is TRBD1 (6 bases). The CDR3 contains 16 residues. Germline CDR1 SGHRS, CDR2 YFSETQ. The V end lost 4 bases, the J end lost 1 base, and 17 bases lay between the germline ends. Written as DNA, the CDR3 is TGCGCCAGCAGCCAAAAGACAGGTCACCAGAACACTGAAGCTTTCTTT. It yields the protein CASSQKTGHQNTEAFF.

In this sample, this clonotype turned up a few times. The chain joins TRBV27 to TRBJ1-2, with TRBD1 matching over 7 bases. CDR3 size: 13 residues. Unmatched junction bases numbered 4, after V lost 5 bases and J lost 4 bases. Germline V lookup: CDR1 MNHEY, CDR2 SMNVEV (reference sequence). The CDR3 DNA reads as TGTGCCAGCAGTCAACAGGGGCTCTATGGCTACACCTTC. This gives the protein CASSQQGLYGYTF.

This clonotype was recorded many times. The V and J genes are TRBV29-1 and TRBJ1-1, with D uncertain. V was trimmed by 4 bases and J by 5 bases, leaving 14 bases between them. CDR1 is SQVTM and CDR2 is ANQGSEA in the germline V gene. The CDR3 totals 13 residues. CDR3 sequence: CSVGPRIMTEAFF. DNA of the CDR3: TGCAGCGTTGGCCCTCGGATCATGACTGAAGCTTTCTTT.